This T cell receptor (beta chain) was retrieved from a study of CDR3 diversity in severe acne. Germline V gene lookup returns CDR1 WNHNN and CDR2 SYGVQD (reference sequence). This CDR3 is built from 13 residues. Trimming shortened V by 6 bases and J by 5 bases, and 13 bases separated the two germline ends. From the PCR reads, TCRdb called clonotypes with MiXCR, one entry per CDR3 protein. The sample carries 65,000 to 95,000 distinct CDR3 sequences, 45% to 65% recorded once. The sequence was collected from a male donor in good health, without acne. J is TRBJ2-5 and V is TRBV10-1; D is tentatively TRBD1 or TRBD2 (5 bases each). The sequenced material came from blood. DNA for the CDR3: TGCGCCAGCAGGGACCGGGGCTGGGAGACCCAGTACTTC. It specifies CASRDRGWETQYF.